This T cell receptor (beta chain) emerged from a study of cytomegalovirus exposure and HLA in healthy donors. Background on the study: HLA-typed donors were the source of about 85 million unique TCRs, which an early data release held.

PCR was performed using 60 Vbeta and 13 Jbeta primers. Sequenced by immunoSEQ multiplex PCR; TCRdb stores in-frame clones only, minus some. The data show a few hundred thousand clones, 70% to 80% seen once. The sample was PBMCs. This receptor was taken from a man in his forties in good health and CMV-seronegative.

This chain's CDR3 is CASSLDAGDNYGYTF. As DNA, the CDR3 is TGTGCCAGCAGCTTAGACGCAGGGGATAACTATGGCTACACCTTC. The chain has TRBV7-9 and TRBJ1-2; possibly TRBD1 for D (6 bases). The CDR3 runs to 15 residues. V lost 1 base and J lost 1, with 10 bases in between. Germline V gene sequence: CDR1 SEHNR, CDR2 FQNEAQ (reference sequence).